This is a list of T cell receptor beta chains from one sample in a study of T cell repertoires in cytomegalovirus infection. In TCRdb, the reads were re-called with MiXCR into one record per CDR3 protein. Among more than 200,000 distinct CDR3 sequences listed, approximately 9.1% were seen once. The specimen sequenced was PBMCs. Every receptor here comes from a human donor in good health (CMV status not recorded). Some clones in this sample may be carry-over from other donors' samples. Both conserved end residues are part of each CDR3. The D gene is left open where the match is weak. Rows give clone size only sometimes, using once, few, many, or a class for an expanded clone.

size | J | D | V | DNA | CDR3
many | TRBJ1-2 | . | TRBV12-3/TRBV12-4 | TGTGCCAGCAGTAAGACTGATAACTATGGCTACACCTTC | CASSKTDNYGYTF
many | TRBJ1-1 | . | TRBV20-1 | TGCAGTGCTAGAGCCAGGGAGGGGTACACTGAAGCTTTCTTT | CSARAREGYTEAFF
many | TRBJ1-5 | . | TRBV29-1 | TGCAGCGTTGAGACAGACCCCAATCAGCCCCAGCATTTT | CSVETDPNQPQHF
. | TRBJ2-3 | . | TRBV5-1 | TGCGCCAGCAGCTCACCCATGGAGGGGGGCACAGATACGCAGTATTTT | CASSSPMEGGTDTQYF
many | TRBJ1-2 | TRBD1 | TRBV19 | TGTGCCAGTAGTACTTACGATACCGGGACAGGAGGACATGGCTACACCTTC | CASSTYDTGTGGHGYTF
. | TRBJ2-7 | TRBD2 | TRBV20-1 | TGCAGTGCCGGGCTAGCGGGAAGCGAGCAGTACTTC | CSAGLAGSEQYF
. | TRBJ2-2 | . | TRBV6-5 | TGTGCCACCTCATTGGGATTCTCCGGGGAGCTGTTTTTT | CATSLGFSGELFF
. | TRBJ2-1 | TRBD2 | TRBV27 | TGTGCCAGCAGTTTACTAGCGGGATACAATGAGCAGTTCTTC | CASSLLAGYNEQFF
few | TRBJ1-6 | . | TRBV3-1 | TGTGCCAGCAGCCAAGACGCTTCACCCCTCCACTTT | CASSQDASPLHF
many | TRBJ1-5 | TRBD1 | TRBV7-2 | TGTGCCAGCAGCTTTGGGACAGGGGGCCATCAGCCCCAGCATTTT | CASSFGTGGHQPQHF
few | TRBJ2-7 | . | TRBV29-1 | TGCAGCGTCCGAGCGGATACCTACGAGCAGTACTTC | CSVRADTYEQYF
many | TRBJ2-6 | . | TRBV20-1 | TGCAGTGCTACCGGAGGATCTCCTGGGGCCAACGTCCTGACTTTC | CSATGGSPGANVLTF
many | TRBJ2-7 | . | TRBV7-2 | TGTGCCAGCAGTATGACCCAGGGAAGCTCCTACGAGCAGTACTTC | CASSMTQGSSYEQYF
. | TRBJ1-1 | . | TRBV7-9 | TGTGCCAGCAGCCCCCACGTCATGTCTCCGAACACTGAAGCTTTCTTT | CASSPHVMSPNTEAFF
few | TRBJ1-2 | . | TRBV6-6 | TGTGCCAGCAGTTATTGGGGGACCGACAATGGCTACACCTTC | CASSYWGTDNGYTF
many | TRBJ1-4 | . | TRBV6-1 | TGTGCCAGCAGTCCCAAGCCGCAGGAAAAACTGTTTTTT | CASSPKPQEKLFF
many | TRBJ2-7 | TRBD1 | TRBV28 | TGTGCCAGCAGTGGACAGGGGACGGCCTACGAGCAGTACTTC | CASSGQGTAYEQYF
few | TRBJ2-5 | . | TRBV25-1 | TGTGCCAGCAGTGAATTTAGGGTAGGAGAGACCCAGTACTTC | CASSEFRVGETQYF
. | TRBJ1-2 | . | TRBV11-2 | TGTGCCAGCAGCTTAGATCCCGGGCGGGGAGGCGGCTACACCTTC | CASSLDPGRGGGYTF
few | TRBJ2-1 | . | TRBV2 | TGTGCCAGCAGTGGCCTAGCCACCCCCGTAAGGCCCAATGAGCAGTTCTTC | CASSGLATPVRPNEQFF
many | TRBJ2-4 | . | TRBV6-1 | TGTGCCAGCAGTGAAGCTTCCCGGAGGGAGTACTTC | CASSEASRREYF
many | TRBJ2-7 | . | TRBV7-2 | TGTGCCAGCAGCCAGGTACCCGGATACGAGCAGTACTTC | CASSQVPGYEQYF
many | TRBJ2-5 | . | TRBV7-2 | TGTGCCAGCAGCCACGCAAAAGGGACCCAGTACTTC | CASSHAKGTQYF
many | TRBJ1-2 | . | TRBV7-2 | TGTGCCAGCAGCGTACTGGCCTATGGCTACACCTTC | CASSVLAYGYTF
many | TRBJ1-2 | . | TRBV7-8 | TGTGCCAGCAGCTCTCCAGGGGCGCAACTAAATGGCTACACCTTC | CASSSPGAQLNGYTF
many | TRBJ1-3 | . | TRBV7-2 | TGTGCCAGCAGCTCCCGTCGAGGACATACCGGAAACACCATATATTTT | CASSSRRGHTGNTIYF
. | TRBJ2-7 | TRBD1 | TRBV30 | TGTGCCTGGAGCGTGACGAACTGGGGACAGGGCGGCTACGAGCAGTACTTC | CAWSVTNWGQGGYEQYF
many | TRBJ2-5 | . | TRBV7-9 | TGTGCCAGCAGCTTCGCGCAAGAGACCCAGTACTTC | CASSFAQETQYF
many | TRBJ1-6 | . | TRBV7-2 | TGTGCCAGCAGCCCCTTTTTCAGGGTCGATTCACCCCTCCACTTT | CASSPFFRVDSPLHF
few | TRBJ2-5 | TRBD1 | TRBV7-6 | TGTGCCAGCAGACCTACGGACAGGGGGGAGACCCAGTACTTC | CASRPTDRGETQYF
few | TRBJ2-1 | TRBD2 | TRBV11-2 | TGTGCCAGCAGCTTAGGAGGACTAGCGGGGACCTACAATGAGCAGTTCTTC | CASSLGGLAGTYNEQFF
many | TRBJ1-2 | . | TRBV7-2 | TGTGCCAGCAGCTTGTGGGAGGGATCTAACTATGGCTACACCTTC | CASSLWEGSNYGYTF
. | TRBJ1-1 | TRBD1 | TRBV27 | TGTGCCAGCAGCTATGAAGCTCGGACAGGGAACACTGAAGCTTTCTTT | CASSYEARTGNTEAFF
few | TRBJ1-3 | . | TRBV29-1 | TGCAGCGTTACGGGTGGTGGAAACACCATATATTTT | CSVTGGGNTIYF
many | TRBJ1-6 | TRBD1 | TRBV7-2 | TGTGCCAGCAGCTTAGGGGAAAGGACAGGTGAACCACCCCTCCACTTT | CASSLGERTGEPPLHF
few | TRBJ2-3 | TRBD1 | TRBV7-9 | TGTGCCAGCAGCCACACAGGGGCGAGCACAGATACGCAGTATTTT | CASSHTGASTDTQYF
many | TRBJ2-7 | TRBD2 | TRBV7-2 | TGTGCCAGCAGCCCCCGGGGAGCGGGGGGGGACGAGCAGTACTTC | CASSPRGAGGDEQYF
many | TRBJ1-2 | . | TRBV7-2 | TGTGCCAGCAGCCGCGGACGGAGCCGGTTGCTTGGTGGCTACACCTTC | CASSRGRSRLLGGYTF
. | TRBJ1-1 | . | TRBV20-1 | TGCAGTGCTTCGGGACTTCTCACTGAAGCTTTCTTT | CSASGLLTEAFF
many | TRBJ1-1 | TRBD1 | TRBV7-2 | TGTGCCAGCAGCTTCAATAGAGGCAGGGGGCACACTGAAGCTTTCTTT | CASSFNRGRGHTEAFF
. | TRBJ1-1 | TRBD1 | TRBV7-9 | TGTGCCAGCAGCCACGACAGGGATAGAACTGAAGCTTTCTTT | CASSHDRDRTEAFF
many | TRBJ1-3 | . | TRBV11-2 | TGTGCCAGCAGCTTACTCCTCTCACCAGGAAACACCATATATTTT | CASSLLLSPGNTIYF
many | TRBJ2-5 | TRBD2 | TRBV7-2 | TGTGCCAGCAGCTTTTCCAGCGGGGGGGCGGAGACCCAGTACTTC | CASSFSSGGAETQYF
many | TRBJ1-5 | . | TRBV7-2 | TGTGCCAGCAGCTTAACAGGGAATCAGCCCCAGCATTTT | CASSLTGNQPQHF
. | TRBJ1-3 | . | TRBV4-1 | TGCGCCAGCAGCCAAGTTCATACAAGGGGATCTGGAAACACCATATATTTT | CASSQVHTRGSGNTIYF
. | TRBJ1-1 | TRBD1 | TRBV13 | TGTGCCAGCAGCACGGGACAGGGACATATTACTGAAGCTTTCTTT | CASSTGQGHITEAFF
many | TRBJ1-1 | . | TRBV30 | TGTGCCGGGGGTATTGGCGGGGGACACACTGAAGCTTTCTTT | CAGGIGGGHTEAFF
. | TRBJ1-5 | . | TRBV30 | TGTGCCTGGAGTACCGGGACAATCAGCAATCAGCCCCAGCATTTT | CAWSTGTISNQPQHF
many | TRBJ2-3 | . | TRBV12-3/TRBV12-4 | TGTGCCAGCAGTTCACACCTAGGCGGGGATCACGCAGATACGCAGTATTTT | CASSSHLGGDHADTQYF
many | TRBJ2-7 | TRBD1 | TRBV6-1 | TGTGCCAGCAGTCCTCCGGGACAGGGAAGCTCCTACGAGCAGTACTTC | CASSPPGQGSSYEQYF
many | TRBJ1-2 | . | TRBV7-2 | TGTGCCAGCAGCTTAGAGGCAGGAGTCTATGGCTACACCTTC | CASSLEAGVYGYTF
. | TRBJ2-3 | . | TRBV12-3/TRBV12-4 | TGTGCCAGCACTCAGTCCGTACGGGCGCAGTATTTT | CASTQSVRAQYF
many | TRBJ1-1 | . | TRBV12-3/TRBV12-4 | TGTGCCAGCAGTTTTACGACGGCGAACACTGAAGCTTTCTTT | CASSFTTANTEAFF
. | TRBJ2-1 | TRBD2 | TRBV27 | TGTGCCAGCAGCCCAATGAGAGAGCGGGGGCATGAGCAGTTCTTC | CASSPMRERGHEQFF
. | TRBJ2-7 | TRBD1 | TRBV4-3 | TGCGCCAGCAGCCAAGAGCGCGGACAGGCGGTCCGATCCTACGAGCAGTACTTC | CASSQERGQAVRSYEQYF
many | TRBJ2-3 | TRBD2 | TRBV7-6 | TGTGCCAGCAGCCGACTAGCGCTTAGCACAGATACGCAGTATTTT | CASSRLALSTDTQYF
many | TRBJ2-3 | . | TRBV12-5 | TGTGCTAGTGGTTTGACTAGTAGGACAGATACGCAGTATTTT | CASGLTSRTDTQYF